The 9 T cell receptor beta chains listed next were all sequenced from one sample in a study of T cell changes during pregnancy in multiple sclerosis. The assay was immunoSEQ multiplex PCR, and TCRdb's table has in-frame clones only and misses some. Here the sample spans around 30,000 clones, around nine tenths being singletons. The sequences come from CD8+ T cells from peripheral blood mononuclear cells, collected before pregnancy. The source is a female donor with multiple sclerosis, enrolled in a pregnancy study.

This clone was seen a single time. This chain connects TRBV7-3 to TRBJ1-6, with D perhaps matching TRBD1 (5 bases). The V end was cut by 5 bases, the J end by 4 bases, with 9 bases between. Germline V gene lookup returns CDR1 SGHTA and CDR2 FQGTGA. CDR3 length: 14 amino acids. The CDR3 region has the DNA TGTGCCAGCAGCACGACAGCTTATAATTCACCCCTCCACTTT. Its protein product is CASSTTAYNSPLHF.

The V call is TRBV27, the J call TRBJ1-4; 8 bases are shared with TRBD1. The germline gives CDR1 MNHEY, CDR2 SMNVEV (reference sequence). The CDR3 is 14 residues long. The V segment lost 7 bases and the J segment 5 bases; nucleotides outside the gene matches: 6. CDR3 DNA sequence: TGTGCCAGCAAGGAGTGGACAGGGAATGAAAAACTGTTTTTT. Its protein product is CASKEWTGNEKLFF.

This sequence joins TRBV7-6 and TRBJ1-6; D is ambiguous. Trimming took 4 bases from V and 3 from J, leaving 19 bases between them. This CDR3 contains 18 residues. Germline CDR1 is SGHVS and CDR2 is FNYEAQ. The CDR3 bases are TGTGCCAGCAGCTCCCTTGGCCACAGCAGGATCTATAATTCACCCCTCCACTTT. It codes for CASSSLGHSRIYNSPLHF.

This chain connects TRBV19 to TRBJ1-2, with D perhaps TRBD1 (5 bases). Per germline, CDR1 LNHDA and CDR2 SQIVND (reference sequence). The CDR3 is 18 amino acids. Trimming took 10 bases from V and 5 from J, leaving 32 bases between them. This chain's CDR3 is CATQYRLGGTRVRYGYTF. In nucleotides, the CDR3 is TGTGCCACCCAGTATAGGCTCGGGGGGACCCGGGTACGGTATGGCTACACCTTC.

The chain employs TRBV7-9 and TRBJ2-3; D might be TRBD1 (6 bases). V was cut by 3 bases and J by 5 bases, with 9 bases left in between. The CDR3 runs 13 residues. The germline gives CDR1 SEHNR, CDR2 FQNEAQ (reference sequence). CDR3 nucleotides: TGTGCCAGCAGCTTGAGGGGGAGAGATACGCAGTATTTT. Residues: CASSLRGRDTQYF.

The V call is TRBV9, the J call TRBJ1-5; tentatively, D is TRBD1 (6 bases). The CDR3 has 17 residues. Germline lookup yields CDR1 SGDLS and CDR2 YYNGEE. V gave up 4 bases and J gave up 9 bases, with 26 bases separating them. The CDR3, as DNA: TGTGCCAGCAGCTACATGCTTTCTACAGGGACGGCATGGCCCCAGCATTTT. Its protein is CASSYMLSTGTAWPQHF.

The DNA of the CDR3 is TGCGCCAGCAGCCCCGACAGGGAGGTGGTGGAGACCCAGTACTTC. Protein: CASSPDREVVETQYF. The chain is built from TRBV5-1 and TRBJ2-5, with a tentative D call TRBD1 (7 bases). Trimming took 4 bases from V and 5 from J, leaving 18 bases between them. This CDR3 contains 15 residues. Germline loops: CDR1 SGHRS, CDR2 YFSETQ.

This clone was detected only once. The chain carries TRBV13 and TRBJ2-2, with TRBD1 as a possible D gene (5 bases). Trimming shortened V by 0 bases and J by 0 bases, and 8 bases separated the two germline ends. The CDR3 totals 16 residues. Germline assignment: CDR1 PRHDT and CDR2 FYEKMQ (reference sequence). In nucleotides, the CDR3 is TGTGCCAGCAGCTTAGGGACAGTAGCGAACACCGGGGAGCTGTTTTTT. Amino acid sequence: CASSLGTVANTGELFF.

V usage is TRBV15 and J usage is TRBJ2-7; 7 bases line up with TRBD1. The CDR3 runs 15 residues. V gave up 1 base and J gave up 0 bases; unmatched junction bases: 3. Per the germline V gene, CDR1 is LNHNV and CDR2 is YYDKDF (reference sequence). The DNA for the CDR3 is TGTGCCACCAGCAGAGGTACAGGGGACTCCTACGAGCAGTACTTC. The encoded protein is CATSRGTGDSYEQYF.